Listed below are T cell receptor beta chains from one sample, sequenced in a study of T cell repertoires in ileal Crohn's disease. Generated by immunoSEQ multiplex PCR, the TCRdb table keeps only in-frame clones and is missing some. The data hold 9,500 to 15,000 clones, with about 80% observed a single time. What was sequenced was ileal tissue. The receptor source for this set is an adult with Crohn's disease. Each CDR3 is given with its conserved first and last residue. The order of the fields is V gene, D gene, clone size, J gene, CDR3 protein, CDR3 DNA. A D gene is named only where the DNA matches it firmly. Clone size appears in some rows only: once, few, many, or a class for an expanded clone.

TRBV5-1	-	-	TRBJ2-5	CASSSPAGTQQETQYF	TGCGCCAGCAGCTCCCCCGCCGGGACACAACAAGAGACCCAGTACTTC
TRBV5-1	TRBD1	-	TRBJ2-7	CASSLRTGGDEQYF	TGCGCCAGCAGCCTACGGACAGGGGGGGACGAGCAGTACTTC
TRBV25-1	-	-	TRBJ2-7	CASSDGHDLAVYEQYF	TGTGCCAGCAGTGACGGACACGACTTGGCCGTCTACGAGCAGTACTTC
TRBV11-3	-	-	TRBJ2-3	CASSLSGQTTDTQYF	TGTGCCAGCAGCTTGTCCGGACAGACCACAGATACGCAGTATTTT
TRBV2	TRBD1	-	TRBJ1-6	CASRTGTGRSPLHF	TGTGCCAGCAGAACCGGGACAGGGCGATCACCCCTCCACTTT
TRBV7-8	-	-	TRBJ2-5	CASSSYTGRQETQYF	TGTGCCAGCAGCTCCTATACAGGGCGCCAAGAGACCCAGTACTTC
TRBV4-2	TRBD1	once	TRBJ1-4	CASSPRQGGMGEKLFF	TGTGCCAGCAGCCCCAGACAGGGTGGAATGGGTGAAAAACTGTTTTTT
TRBV5-4	-	-	TRBJ1-5	CASSLPDGGSNQPQHF	TGTGCCAGCAGCTTGCCCGACGGCGGGAGCAATCAGCCCCAGCATTTT
TRBV7-8	-	-	TRBJ2-7	CASSPHYEQYF	TGTGCCAGCAGCCCACACTACGAGCAGTACTTC
TRBV7-9	TRBD1	few	TRBJ1-2	CASSLSTGGIYGYTF	TGTGCCAGCAGCTTATCTACAGGGGGGATCTATGGCTACACCTTC